This T cell receptor (beta chain) comes out of a study of cytomegalovirus exposure and HLA in healthy donors. The study, taken as a whole, reports: HLA alleles were associated with roughly 15,000 TCR beta sequences in a later analysis at 0.05 false discovery rate.

A remark on this clone: What it binds is unknown.

The CDR3 runs to 12 residues. The ends were cut back, 7 bases at V and 0 bases at J, with 10 bases in the middle. Germline-derived CDR1 and CDR2 are SQVTM and ANQGSEA. The PCR had 60 Vbeta and 13 Jbeta primers. Assay: immunoSEQ multiplex PCR; the TCRdb copy retains only in-frame clones and omits some. Here the sample spans 130,000 to 150,000 clones, around three quarters being singletons. The sample taken for sequencing was PBMCs. The TCR was taken from a middle-aged man in good health and CMV-seropositive. The rearrangement joins TRBV29-1 to TRBJ2-7; no clear D. This chain's CDR3 is CSAAESSYEQYF. The CDR3 coding sequence is TGCAGCGCCGCGGAGAGCTCCTACGAGCAGTACTTC.